This T cell receptor beta chain was recovered during a study of cytomegalovirus exposure and HLA in healthy donors. Overall study: Both the approximately 120 validation repertoires and the roughly 620 first-cohort repertoires used the same platform, as reported by a later analysis. Study-level results: Among TCR sequences, most were rare, though some public TCRs appeared in many donors. CMV antigen specificity of a few CMV-associated chains was confirmed in vitro.

On this clone itself: Its specificity is unknown.

Some clones are missing from TCRdb's copy, which holds only in-frame ones; the method was immunoSEQ multiplex PCR. The data contain about 220,000 clones, about 86% of them singletons. Germline CDR1 is SGHDT and CDR2 is YYEEEE. The ends lost 4 bases at V and 5 bases at J; junction bases unmatched: 12. The CDR3 length is 16 residues. The chain joins TRBV5-6 to TRBJ2-5, with 9 nucleotides matching TRBD2. Sequencing used PBMCs. The sequence came from a woman aged 18-29 years in good health and CMV-seronegative. The CDR3 bases are TGTGCCAGCAGCCTTTGGTTAGCGGGAGACCGGGAGACCCAGTACTTC. This codes for CASSLWLAGDRETQYF.